A single T cell receptor (beta chain) is shown here with its context. This clonotype was seen many times. Its target antigen remains unknown. Base qualities are not at hand, and no much larger clone is one base apart. Sequencing took place on an Illumina HiSeq 1500. The public reads were quality trimmed at Q25 with fastp and then assembled into clones with MiXCR by TCRdb, keeping productive beta chains. Each record represents a unique CDR3 protein, reported with the most common genes and DNA among its rows. For this sample there are hundreds of thousands of distinct CDR3 sequences; around 29% appear just once. Of the sample, more than 13% falls within the top ten clones. The source of the sample is a study of T cell repertoires in cytomegalovirus infection (dated by TCRdb to the late 2010s). For context, the study as a whole: Alongside well-studied HLA-B-restricted epitopes, the peptide stimulations were aimed at recently identified HLA-C-restricted CMV epitopes, whose presentation resists viral immunomodulation. The HLA type of each donor mattered for the analysis, because public TCR beta signatures pointed to carriage of CMV infection along with the matching HLA type. Broader findings and caveats from the paper: The ex vivo response was dominated by HLA-C-restricted CMV-specific TCR beta clonotypes, which also provided the single most frequent clonotype in two of eight donors. In both this cohort and an independent approximately 370-donor cohort, the cumulative frequency of public TCR beta family members distinguished carriers of CMV infection plus the relevant HLA type.

Spanning cysteine to phenylalanine, the CDR3 consists of 14 amino acids. Only CDR3 DNA is held: 42 bases, read in frame from base 1. V is clipped by 8 bases and J by 1 base, and the sequence between their germline boundaries is 11 bases long. Taken with the paper, the label for treatment or condition translates to: in vitro stimulation with specific CMV peptide epitopes to enrich CMV-specific T cells. Sequenced here: cultured CD8+ T cells from PBMCs, sampled from culture after CMV antigen stimulation. The sequence links TRBV12-3 or TRBV12-4 to TRBJ2-2; too little of a D gene remains to name it. The source is a human donor in good health (CMV status not recorded). Some clones in this sample may be carry-over from other donors' samples. The nucleotide sequence reads as follows: TGTGCCAGCTTGTCCTCAGGGAACACCGGGGAGCTGTTTTTT. Its coded protein is CASLSSGNTGELFF.